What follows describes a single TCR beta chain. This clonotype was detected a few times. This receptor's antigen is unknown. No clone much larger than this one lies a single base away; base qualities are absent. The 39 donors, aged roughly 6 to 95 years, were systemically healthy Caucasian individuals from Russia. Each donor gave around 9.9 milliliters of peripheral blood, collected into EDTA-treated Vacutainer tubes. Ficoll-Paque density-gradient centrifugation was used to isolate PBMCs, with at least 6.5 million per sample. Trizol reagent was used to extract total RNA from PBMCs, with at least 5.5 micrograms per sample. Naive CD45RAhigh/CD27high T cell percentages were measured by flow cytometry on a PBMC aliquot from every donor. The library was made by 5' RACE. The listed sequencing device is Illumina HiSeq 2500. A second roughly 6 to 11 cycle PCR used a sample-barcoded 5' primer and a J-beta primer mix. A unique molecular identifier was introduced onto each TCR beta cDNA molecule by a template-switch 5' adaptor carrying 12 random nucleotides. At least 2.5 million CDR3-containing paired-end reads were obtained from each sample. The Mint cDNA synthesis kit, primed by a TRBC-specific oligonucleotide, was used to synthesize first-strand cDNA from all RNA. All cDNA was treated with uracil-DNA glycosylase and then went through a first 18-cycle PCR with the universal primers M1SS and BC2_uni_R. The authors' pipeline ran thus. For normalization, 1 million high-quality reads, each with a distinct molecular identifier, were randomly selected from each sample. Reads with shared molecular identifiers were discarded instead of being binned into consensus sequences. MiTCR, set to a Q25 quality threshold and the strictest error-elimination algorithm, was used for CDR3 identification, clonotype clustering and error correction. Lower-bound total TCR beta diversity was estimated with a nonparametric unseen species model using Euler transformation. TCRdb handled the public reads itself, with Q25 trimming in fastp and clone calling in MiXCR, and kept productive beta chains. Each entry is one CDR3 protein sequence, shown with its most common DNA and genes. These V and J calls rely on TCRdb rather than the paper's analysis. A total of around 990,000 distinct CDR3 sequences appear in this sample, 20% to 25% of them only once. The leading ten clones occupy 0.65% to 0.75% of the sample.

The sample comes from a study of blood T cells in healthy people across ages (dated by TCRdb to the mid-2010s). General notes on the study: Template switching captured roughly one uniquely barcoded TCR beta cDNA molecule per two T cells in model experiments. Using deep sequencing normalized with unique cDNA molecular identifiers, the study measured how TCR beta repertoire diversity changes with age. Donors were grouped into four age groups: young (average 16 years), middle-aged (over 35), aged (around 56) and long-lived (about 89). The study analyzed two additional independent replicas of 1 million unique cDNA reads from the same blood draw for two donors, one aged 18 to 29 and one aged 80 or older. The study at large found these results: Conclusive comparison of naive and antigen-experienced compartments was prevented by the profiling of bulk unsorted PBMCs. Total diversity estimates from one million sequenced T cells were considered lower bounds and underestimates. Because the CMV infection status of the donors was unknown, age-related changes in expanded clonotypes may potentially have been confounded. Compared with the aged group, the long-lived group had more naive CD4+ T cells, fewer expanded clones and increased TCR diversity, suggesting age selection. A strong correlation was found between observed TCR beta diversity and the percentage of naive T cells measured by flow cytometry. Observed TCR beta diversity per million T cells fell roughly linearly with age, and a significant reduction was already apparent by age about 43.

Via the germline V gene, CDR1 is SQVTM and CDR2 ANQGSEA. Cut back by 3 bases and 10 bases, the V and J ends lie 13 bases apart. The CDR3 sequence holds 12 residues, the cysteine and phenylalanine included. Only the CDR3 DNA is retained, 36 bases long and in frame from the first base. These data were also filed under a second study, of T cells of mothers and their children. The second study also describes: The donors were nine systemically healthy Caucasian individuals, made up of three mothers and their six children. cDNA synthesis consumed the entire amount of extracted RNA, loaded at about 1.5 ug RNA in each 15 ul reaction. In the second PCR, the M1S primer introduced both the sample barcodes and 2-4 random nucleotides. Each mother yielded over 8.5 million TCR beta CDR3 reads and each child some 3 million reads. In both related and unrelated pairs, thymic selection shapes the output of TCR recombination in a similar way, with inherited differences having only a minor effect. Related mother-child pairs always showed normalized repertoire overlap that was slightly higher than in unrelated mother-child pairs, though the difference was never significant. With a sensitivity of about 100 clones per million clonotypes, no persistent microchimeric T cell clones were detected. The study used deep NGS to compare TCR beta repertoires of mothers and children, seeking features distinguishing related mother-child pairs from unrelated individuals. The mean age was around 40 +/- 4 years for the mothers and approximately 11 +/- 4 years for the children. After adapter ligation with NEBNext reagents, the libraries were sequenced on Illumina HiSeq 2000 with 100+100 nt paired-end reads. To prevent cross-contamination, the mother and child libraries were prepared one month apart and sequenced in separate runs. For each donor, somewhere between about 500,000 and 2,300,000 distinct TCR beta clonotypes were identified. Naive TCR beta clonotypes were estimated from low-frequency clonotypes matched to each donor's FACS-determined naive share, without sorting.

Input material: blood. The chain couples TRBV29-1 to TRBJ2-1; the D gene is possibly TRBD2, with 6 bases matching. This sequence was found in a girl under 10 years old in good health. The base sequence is TGCAGCGTTGAGGCGGGGCCCCCGGAGCAGTTCTTC. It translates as CSVEAGPPEQFF.